Below are 5 T cell receptor beta chains sequenced from a single sample in a study of T cells after yellow fever vaccination. TCRdb passed the 5' RACE reads through MiXCR, listing each CDR3 protein once. The sample lists hundreds of thousands of distinct CDR3 sequences; 8.5% to 9% were seen once. The sample was PBMCs, taken on the day of the first yellow fever vaccination. The receptors here all came from a young man who received the YFV17D yellow fever vaccine.

This clonotype was counted only a few times. V usage is TRBV25-1 and J usage is TRBJ2-1; 7 nucleotides align to TRBD1. CDR3 length: 16 residues. The junction had 8 bases not matched to a gene; V was cut back by 5 bases and J by 1 base. CDR1 and CDR2 (germline): MGHDK, SYGVNS. The CDR3 DNA follows: TGTGCCAGCAGTCGCGTTGAGGGGGCTTCCTACAATGAGCAGTTCTTC. Translated, it gives CASSRVEGASYNEQFF.

This clonotype was detected a few times. J is TRBJ1-5 and V is TRBV6-5; D is uncertain. The germline V and J ends were trimmed by 1 base and 3 bases, with 19 bases remaining between them. Germline V gene data show CDR1 as MNHEY and CDR2 as SVGAGI. CDR3 length: 18 residues. CDR3 coding DNA: TGTGCCAGCAGTTACTTGAGGGATACCAATTCAGTCAATCAGCCCCAGCATTTT. Translation gives CASSYLRDTNSVNQPQHF.

The chain couples TRBV7-2 to TRBJ1-2; no reliable D call. In germline, CDR1 is SGHTA, CDR2 FQGNSA. The CDR3 consists of 16 residues. V gave up 2 bases and J gave up 0 bases, with 13 bases separating them. CDR3 DNA sequence: TGTGCCAGCAGCTTATACCGGGCGGGTTCTAACTATGGCTACACCTTC. Translation gives CASSLYRAGSNYGYTF.

This clonotype was detected a few times. The chain links TRBV6-5 to TRBJ2-6; a possible D gene is TRBD2 (5 bases). Trimming shortened V by 3 bases and J by 12 bases, and 15 bases separated the two germline ends. The CDR3 totals 14 residues. From germline, CDR1 is MNHEY and CDR2 SVGAGI. DNA for the CDR3: TGTGCCAGCAGTTATTCGGACGGGGTAGGCGTCCTGACTTTC. Its translation is CASSYSDGVGVLTF.

V usage is TRBV27 and J usage is TRBJ2-7; D remains ambiguous. The length of the CDR3 is 15 residues. Germline CDR1 MNHEY, CDR2 SMNVEV (reference sequence). V lost 3 bases and J 3 bases, leaving 15 bases between the germline ends. This chain's CDR3 is CASSFRQMRDYEQYF. The CDR3 DNA sequence: TGTGCCAGCAGTTTCCGACAAATGCGCGACTACGAGCAGTACTTC.